A selection of T cell receptor beta chains follows, all from one sample in a study of CD8 T cells in ankylosing spondylitis. TCRdb analysed the 5' RACE reads with MiXCR anew, one entry per CDR3 protein. In the table there are about 440,000 distinct CDR3 sequences, roughly 18% of which are singletons. Sequencing was done on a sample of blood, either unsorted or a sorted T cell fraction (not recorded which). These receptors were collected from a male donor with ankylosing spondylitis. CDR3s include the opening cysteine and the closing phenylalanine or tryptophan. A D gene is named only where the DNA matches it firmly. Clone sizes are given selectively: once, few, many, or a class where the clone is expanded.

v_call	d_call	clone_size	j_call	cdr3_aa	cdr3_nt
TRBV2	TRBD1	-	TRBJ2-1	CASMMTGARSEQFF	TGTGCCAGCATGATGACAGGGGCGAGGAGTGAGCAGTTCTTC
TRBV12-3/TRBV12-4	-	-	TRBJ1-3	CASSLFRAGNTIYF	TGTGCCAGCAGTTTATTTCGGGCTGGAAACACCATATATTTT
TRBV6-1	-	-	TRBJ1-6	CASSEAVGGYNSPLHF	TGTGCCAGCAGTGAAGCGGTGGGTGGCTATAATTCACCCCTCCACTTT
TRBV27	TRBD2	-	TRBJ2-1	CASSSSVFSGRINEQFF	TGTGCCAGCAGCTCCTCCGTTTTTAGCGGGAGGATAAATGAGCAGTTCTTC
TRBV2	TRBD1	-	TRBJ2-4	CASSGTGGDIQYF	TGTGCCAGCAGTGGGACAGGGGGGGACATTCAGTACTTC
TRBV20-1	TRBD2	many	TRBJ2-7	CSAGSGGSSYEQYF	TGCAGTGCCGGGTCGGGAGGGAGCTCCTACGAGCAGTACTTC
TRBV11-2	-	-	TRBJ2-1	CASSAFGRKRVDEQFF	TGTGCCAGCAGCGCGTTTGGACGAAAGCGTGTCGATGAGCAGTTCTTC
TRBV12-3/TRBV12-4	-	-	TRBJ1-3	CASRGPWDGNTIYF	TGTGCCAGCAGGGGACCCTGGGACGGAAACACCATATATTTT
TRBV28	TRBD1	-	TRBJ2-7	CASSFPGQIYEQYF	TGTGCCAGCAGTTTCCCGGGACAGATCTACGAGCAGTACTTC
TRBV6-2/TRBV6-3	TRBD2	-	TRBJ2-5	CASSYGGSSKETQYF	TGTGCCAGCAGTTACGGCGGGAGCTCGAAAGAGACCCAGTACTTC
TRBV5-1	-	-	TRBJ2-5	CASSLEQGQVETQYF	TGCGCCAGCAGCTTGGAGCAAGGGCAGGTAGAGACCCAGTACTTC
TRBV5-5	-	few	TRBJ2-3	CASTGPGRGTDTQYF	TGTGCCAGCACCGGACCCGGGAGAGGAACAGATACGCAGTATTTT
TRBV2	TRBD1	-	TRBJ1-6	CASSGAGGQGYSPLHF	TGTGCCAGCAGTGGGGCAGGGGGCCAGGGGTACTCACCCCTCCACTTT
TRBV7-9	-	few	TRBJ2-7	CASSLWPSLVGEQYF	TGTGCCAGCAGCTTATGGCCCAGTTTAGTCGGCGAGCAGTACTTC
TRBV19	-	-	TRBJ1-6	CASSTPGVSPLHF	TGTGCCAGTAGTACGCCAGGGGTATCACCCCTCCACTTT
TRBV5-1	-	-	TRBJ1-1	CASSLSGSGTEAFF	TGCGCCAGCAGCTTGTCCGGTTCCGGCACTGAAGCTTTCTTT
TRBV6-1	TRBD1	-	TRBJ1-5	CASSERGQGATHQPQHF	TGTGCCAGCAGTGAAAGGGGACAGGGAGCCACACATCAGCCCCAGCATTTT
TRBV6-6	-	-	TRBJ2-3	CASRESSTQYF	TGTGCCAGCAGGGAGAGTTCTACGCAGTATTTT
TRBV29-1	-	few	TRBJ1-2	CSVDGQGDYGYTF	TGCAGCGTTGATGGGCAGGGCGACTATGGCTACACCTTC
TRBV28	TRBD1	-	TRBJ1-5	CASSPGQGGTWAQHF	TGTGCCAGCAGTCCTGGGCAGGGGGGGACCTGGGCCCAGCATTTT
TRBV11-2	-	-	TRBJ2-1	CASSNRVFRSYNEQFF	TGTGCCAGCAGCAACAGGGTCTTTCGGTCCTACAATGAGCAGTTCTTC